This T cell receptor (beta chain) is from a study of CD8+ T cells in alopecia areata. Study context: Once tofacitinib had been taken for 6 to 18 months, 6 months off drug followed.

Treatment specified: oral pan-JAK inhibitor, 5-10 mg twice daily. The sequencing template was cDNA reverse transcribed from extracted RNA. Sequencing was performed with immunoSEQ multiplex PCR; in TCRdb, only in-frame clones are kept and a portion is missing. This repertoire shows 70,000 or so clones, over 25% found once; its top ten account for 15%. A word on this clone: Its antigen is unidentified.

Study-level results: Sharing of TCRs across patients appeared less clear than in mice, possibly for HLA-related reasons. Across lesional scalp, and particularly alopecia totalis/universalis, clonality surpassed that of normal scalp. Sequenced scalp T cells also include alphabeta T cells resident in normal skin.

Source: CD8+ T cells sorted from blood, taken at week 4, from a patient treated with tofacitinib. The source is a human donor with alopecia areata.

CDR3: CSVEGGLDRRWAFF. The CDR3 DNA sequence: TGCAGCGTTGAAGGAGGGCTGGACAGGAGATGGGCTTTCTTT. The genes are TRBV29-1 and TRBJ1-1, with TRBD1 matching 7 bases. The V gene's germline CDR1 is SQVTM and CDR2 ANQGSEA. The CDR3 runs to 14 residues. V was clipped by 1 base and J by 11 bases; unmatched bases: 13.